Below, 14 T cell receptor beta chains from the same sample are listed, as sequenced in a study of T cell responses to AZD1222 COVID-19 vaccine. Method: immunoSEQ multiplex PCR; TCRdb's copy keeps in-frame clones and lacks some. The sample records under 200,000 clones, over 85% being singletons. The sequenced sample was peripheral blood, obtained on day 0 of AZD1222 vaccination. The receptors were sampled from an adult in good health.

The CDR3 DNA follows: TGTGCCAGCAGAGGGGGGCCAGATCAGCCCCAGCATTTT. Translation gives CASRGGPDQPQHF. V usage is TRBV6-5 and J usage is TRBJ1-5; weak D call: TRBD1 (6 bases). Trimming removed 6 bases at V and 5 bases at J, with 11 bases between. Germline assignment: CDR1 MNHEY and CDR2 SVGAGI. The CDR3 spans 13 residues.

The rearrangement joins TRBV3-1 (or the pseudogene TRBV3-2) to TRBJ1-2; TRBD1 matches 7 bases. CDR1 is LGHDT, CDR2 YNNKEL, per germline (reference sequence). The CDR3 runs to 17 residues. The trim removed 4 bases at V and 5 bases at J, leaving 16 bases unmatched. The CDR3: CASSLRQPGQIRYGYTF. DNA for the CDR3: TGTGCCAGCAGCCTTCGGCAGCCGGGACAGATAAGATATGGCTACACCTTC.

This clone was counted a single time. The rearrangement links TRBV3-1 (or the pseudogene TRBV3-2) to TRBJ2-1, with D maybe TRBD1 (5 bases). The V gene lost 0 bases and the J gene lost 2 bases, with 11 bases spanning the gap. The CDR3 runs to 16 residues. Germline loops: CDR1 LGHDT, CDR2 YNNKEL (reference sequence). CDR3 amino acids: CASSQDRQGPYNEQFF. The CDR3 nucleotides read TGTGCCAGCAGCCAAGATCGTCAGGGTCCCTACAATGAGCAGTTCTTC.

Details on this clone: At one end, the junction sequence differs from germline, possibly due to a read error. The chain employs TRBV27 and TRBJ2-1, with 14 bases matching TRBD2. The CDR3 extends over 13 amino acids. Germline CDR1 and CDR2: MNHEY and SMNVEV (reference sequence). The CDR3 DNA is TGTGCCAGCAGTTTATCACCGGGACTAGCGGGAGTCTTC. Translated, it gives CASSLSPGLAGVF.

The genes are TRBV19 and TRBJ1-5; a possible D gene is TRBD1 (6 bases). The V gene lost 3 bases and the J gene lost 1 base, with 10 bases spanning the gap. CDR3 length equals 15 residues. Germline CDR1 LNHDA, CDR2 SQIVND (reference sequence). CDR3 bases: TGTGCCAGTAGTATGAGGGGGGGAAGCAATCAGCCCCAGCATTTT. This codes for CASSMRGGSNQPQHF.

The chain joins TRBV11-2 to TRBJ2-5; D may be TRBD2 (5 bases). V was trimmed by 2 bases and J by 5 bases, leaving 12 bases between them. Germline assignment: CDR1 SGHAT and CDR2 FQNNGV. This CDR3 spans 14 amino acids. The CDR3 loop reads CASSLFPSSETQYF. The CDR3, as DNA: TGTGCCAGCAGCTTATTCCCTAGCTCGGAGACCCAGTACTTC.

CDR3 in amino acids: CASSQDYGSGGNTDTQYF. In DNA form, the CDR3 reads TGTGCCAGCAGCCAAGACTATGGTAGCGGGGGAAACACAGATACGCAGTATTTT. This chain joins TRBV3-1 (or the pseudogene TRBV3-2) and TRBJ2-3, with TRBD2 matching 9 bases. J was trimmed by 2 bases and V by 0 bases; bases with no gene match: 9. This CDR3 is 18 amino acids long. Germline loops: CDR1 LGHDT, CDR2 YNNKEL (reference sequence).

The gene calls are TRBV30 and TRBJ1-1; no clear D. V was trimmed by 5 bases and J by 1 base, leaving 11 bases between them. The CDR3 totals 13 residues. Germline CDR1 GTSNPN, CDR2 SVGIG (reference sequence). For the CDR3, the DNA is TGTGCCTGGCTCTTCCTTTCGAACACTGAAGCTTTCTTT. Its protein is CAWLFLSNTEAFF.

The V gene is TRBV30, the J gene TRBJ2-4; 8 bases are shared with TRBD2. Germline assignment: CDR1 GTSNPN and CDR2 SVGIG (reference sequence). V was pared by 5 bases and J by 6 bases, with 3 bases of the junction left unmatched. CDR3 length equals 12 residues. The CDR3, as DNA: TGTGCCTGGGGCCTAGCGGGAAACATTCAGTACTTC. Translation: CAWGLAGNIQYF.

As concerns this clone: Additional DNA sequences in this sample encode the identical CDR3. The V call is TRBV18, the J call TRBJ1-6; TRBD1 matches 9 bases. Germline CDR1 is KGHSH and CDR2 is LQKENI. Germline trimming cut 6 bases from V and 6 bases from J; bases unmatched to any gene: 9. The CDR3 length is 16 residues. In DNA, the CDR3 is TGTGCCAGCTCTCCCCCTTTGGGACAGGGTAATTCACCCCTCCACTTT. Amino acid sequence: CASSPPLGQGNSPLHF.

This clone showed up just once. The chain uses TRBV12-3 or TRBV12-4 and TRBJ1-6, with a tentative D call TRBD1 (5 bases). Deletions cut 2 bases from V and 11 bases from J, with 10 bases between. This CDR3 is built from 13 residues. The CDR3 protein is CASSLLGTPPLHF. The CDR3 DNA reads as TGTGCCAGCAGTTTACTGGGGACGCCACCCCTCCACTTT.

This clone has only one observation. This chain joins TRBV10-3 and TRBJ2-7; D gene uncertain. This CDR3 region has 12 residues. Trimming cost V 5 bases and J 0 bases, with 5 bases left between them. Germline values: CDR1 ENHRY, CDR2 SYGVKD. This chain's CDR3 is CAISLSSYEQYF. The CDR3 DNA reads as TGTGCCATCAGTCTGTCCTCCTACGAGCAGTACTTC.

The V gene is TRBV30, the J gene TRBJ1-1, with 7 bases matching TRBD1. After removal of 5 bases from V and 0 bases from J, the junction contained 9 bases not matched to a gene. This CDR3 is built from 15 residues. CDR1 and CDR2 (germline): GTSNPN, SVGIG (reference sequence). This chain's CDR3 is CAWASDRILNTEAFF. Written as DNA, the CDR3 is TGTGCCTGGGCCTCGGACAGGATATTGAACACTGAAGCTTTCTTT. The full variable domain, rest sourced from reference TRBV30 and TRBJ1-1, is SQTIHQWPATLVQPVGSPLSLECTVEGTSNPNLYWYRQAAGRGLQLLFYSVGIGQISSEVPQNLSASRPQDRQFILSSKKLLLSDSGFYLCAWASDRILNTEAFFGQGTRLTVV.

The chain recombines TRBV6-6 with TRBJ1-2; D might be TRBD1 (6 bases). Germline V lookup: CDR1 MNHNY, CDR2 SVGAGI (reference sequence). V lost 2 bases and J 6 bases, leaving 16 bases between the germline ends. This CDR3 spans 15 amino acids. CDR3 protein: CASSYPHRVGHGYTF. In DNA form, the CDR3 reads TGTGCCAGCAGTTACCCCCACAGGGTAGGGCATGGCTACACCTTC.